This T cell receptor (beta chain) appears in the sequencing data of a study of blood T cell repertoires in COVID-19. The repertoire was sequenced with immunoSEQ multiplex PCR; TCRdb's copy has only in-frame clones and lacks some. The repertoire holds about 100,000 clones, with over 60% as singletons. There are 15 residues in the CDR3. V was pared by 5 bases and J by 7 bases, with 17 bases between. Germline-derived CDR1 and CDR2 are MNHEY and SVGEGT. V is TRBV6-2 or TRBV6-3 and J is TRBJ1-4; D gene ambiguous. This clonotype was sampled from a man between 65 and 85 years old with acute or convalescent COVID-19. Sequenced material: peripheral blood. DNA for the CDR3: TGTGCCAGCAGTGACAACCCATCCTCTCGTGAAAAACTGTTTTTT. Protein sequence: CASSDNPSSREKLFF.